These 29 T cell receptor beta chains were sequenced from one sample in a study of T cell changes during pregnancy in multiple sclerosis. Sequenced by immunoSEQ multiplex PCR; TCRdb stores in-frame clones only, minus some. The sample has approximately 88,000 clones; about 94% are singletons. Specimen: peripheral blood, collected in the third trimester of pregnancy. The receptor source for this set is a female donor with multiple sclerosis, enrolled in a pregnancy study.

The J gene is TRBJ2-1, the V gene TRBV14; 8 bases fit TRBD1. Germline V gives CDR1 SGHDN, CDR2 FVKESK. Trimming took 4 bases from V and 9 from J; bases not matched to a gene: 11. This CDR3 is 15 amino acids long. In nucleotides, the CDR3 is TGTGCCAGCAGCCCCCAGGGGGCATGGGACACTGAGCAGTTCTTC. Residues: CASSPQGAWDTEQFF.

The chain combines TRBV19 with TRBJ2-2; no firm D call. Germline CDR1 and CDR2: LNHDA and SQIVND (reference sequence). V was shortened by 5 bases and J by 6 bases, with 10 bases between the two germline ends. The CDR3 has 13 residues. CDR3 amino acids: CASSPIPPGELFF. As DNA, the CDR3 is TGTGCCAGTAGTCCTATACCCCCCGGGGAGCTGTTTTTT. The full variable domain, rest sourced from reference TRBV19 and TRBJ2-2, is DGGITQSPKYLFRKEGQNVTLSCEQNLNHDAMYWYRQDPGQGLRLIYYSQIVNDFQKGDIAEGYSVSREKKESFPLTVTSAQKNPTAFYLCASSPIPPGELFFGEGSRLTVL.

This clone has just a few counts. The gene calls are TRBV9 and TRBJ2-5; D perhaps matches TRBD1 (6 bases). V was trimmed by 3 bases and J by 3 bases, leaving 15 bases between them. The CDR3 runs 15 residues. Germline V gene lookup returns CDR1 SGDLS and CDR2 YYNGEE. CDR3 protein: CASSERTVKEETQYF. For the CDR3, the DNA is TGTGCCAGCAGCGAGCGGACAGTGAAAGAAGAGACCCAGTACTTC.

V is TRBV19 and J is TRBJ2-2; the match to TRBD2 covers 10 bases. The CDR3 runs to 16 residues. Germline-derived CDR1 and CDR2 are LNHDA and SQIVND (reference sequence). Trimming at V came to 6 bases and at J to 0 bases, leaving 4 bases not matched to a gene. The CDR3 loop reads CASRLAGFANTGELFF. The CDR3 DNA is TGTGCCAGTAGACTAGCGGGATTCGCGAACACCGGGGAGCTGTTTTTT.

This clone appeared a single time. The rearrangement uses TRBV6-5 and TRBJ2-3, with 9 bases fitting TRBD2. Germline V gene data show CDR1 as MNHEY and CDR2 as SVGAGI. The trim removed 4 bases at V and 3 bases at J, leaving 5 bases unmatched. The length of the CDR3 is 15 residues. The CDR3 sequence: CASSSVAGATDTQYF. Written as DNA, the CDR3 is TGTGCCAGCAGTTCGGTAGCGGGAGCGACAGATACGCAGTATTTT.

The genes are TRBV30 and TRBJ1-3, with unresolved D. Deletions cut 3 bases from V and 4 bases from J, with 10 bases between. The CDR3 contains 13 residues. The V gene's germline CDR1 is GTSNPN and CDR2 SVGIG (reference sequence). The CDR3 sequence is CAWSPNGGNTIYF. CDR3 DNA: TGTGCCTGGAGCCCCAACGGGGGAAACACCATATATTTT.

The chain recombines TRBV19 with TRBJ2-3; TRBD2 matches 15 bases. The CDR3 is made up of 19 amino acids. Germline CDR1 is LNHDA and CDR2 is SQIVND (reference sequence). J gave up 6 bases and V 3 bases, and 13 bases lay outside the gene matches. CDR3 amino acids: CASSIPASGTSGRLDTQYF. The CDR3, as DNA: TGTGCCAGTAGTATCCCCGCGTCCGGGACTAGCGGGAGGCTGGATACGCAGTATTTT.

The chain employs TRBV7-9 and TRBJ2-1, with 14 bases identical to TRBD2. The CDR3 has 15 amino acids. Germline CDR1 and CDR2: SEHNR and FQNEAQ (reference sequence). V lost 5 bases to trimming and J lost 8 bases; unmatched junction nucleotides: 5. The CDR3 coding sequence is TGTGCCAGCAGCCCTGGGACTAGCGGGAGTGATGAGCAGTTCTTC. It yields the protein CASSPGTSGSDEQFF.

The J gene is TRBJ1-5, the V gene TRBV28; possible D gene TRBD1, 5 bases. Trimming shortened V by 8 bases and J by 4 bases, and 18 bases separated the two germline ends. Per the germline V gene, CDR1 is MDHEN and CDR2 is SYDVKM. This CDR3 is 15 amino acids long. The chain's CDR3 is CASLQRGGRNQPQHF. The CDR3 bases are TGTGCCAGCCTCCAGAGGGGAGGTCGGAATCAGCCCCAGCATTTT. Full variable domain (remainder filled in from reference TRBV28 and TRBJ1-5): DVKVTQSSRYLVKRTGEKVFLECVQDMDHENMFWYRQDPGLGLRLIYFSYDVKMKEKGDIPEGYSVSREKKERFSLILESASTNQTSMYLCASLQRGGRNQPQHFGDGTRLSIL.

This chain uses TRBV6-5 with TRBJ1-3; no definite D call. Trimming left V 5 bases short and J 1 base short, with 6 bases between. The V gene's germline CDR1 is MNHEY and CDR2 SVGAGI. The CDR3 has 13 residues. CDR3 protein: CASSIRSGNTIYF. CDR3 in DNA: TGTGCCAGCAGTATCCGGTCTGGAAACACCATATATTTT.

J is TRBJ2-3 and V is TRBV28, with D unclear. Trimming shortened V by 7 bases and J by 0 bases, and 2 bases separated the two germline ends. The germline gives CDR1 MDHEN, CDR2 SYDVKM. CDR3 size: 11 residues. CDR3 region: CASTSTDTQYF. The CDR3 coding sequence is TGTGCCAGCACTAGCACAGATACGCAGTATTTT.

The chain has TRBV28 and TRBJ1-4; weak D call: TRBD1 (5 bases). This CDR3 region has 11 residues. Germline CDR1 reads MDHEN; CDR2 reads SYDVKM. V lost 10 bases and J 4 bases, leaving 7 bases between the germline ends. CDR3 residues: CATGGNEKLFF. In DNA form, the CDR3 reads TGTGCCACCGGGGGTAATGAAAAACTGTTTTTT.

The chain combines TRBV27 with TRBJ2-2; the match to TRBD2 covers 14 bases. This CDR3 contains 22 residues. CDR1 and CDR2 from the germline V gene are MNHEY and SMNVEV (reference sequence). V dropped 2 bases and J dropped 5; count of bases not matched to a gene: 19. Written as DNA, the CDR3 is TGTGCCAGCAGTTTAAGACTAGCGGGAGGGGGCCCTTTCCTTCCGAGAACCGGGGAGCTGTTTTTT. It encodes CASSLRLAGGGPFLPRTGELFF.

The chain is built from TRBV6-5 and TRBJ2-7; 7 nucleotides match TRBD1. Trimming cost V 0 bases and J 3 bases; bases outside gene matches: 2. The V gene's germline CDR1 is MNHEY and CDR2 SVGAGI. CDR3 length: 14 amino acids. The CDR3 reads CASSYSRDSYEQYF. DNA for the CDR3: TGTGCCAGCAGTTACTCGAGGGACAGCTACGAGCAGTACTTC.

The chain couples TRBV30 to TRBJ2-3; D unresolved. V was shortened by 1 base and J by 12 bases, with 26 bases between the two germline ends. The CDR3 has 16 residues. Germline CDR1 reads GTSNPN; CDR2 reads SVGIG (reference sequence). The CDR3 protein is CAWSALFPGGEKRQYF. Here the CDR3 DNA reads TGTGCCTGGAGTGCCCTATTTCCGGGTGGCGAGAAAAGACAGTATTTT. The full variable domain, completed using reference TRBV30 and TRBJ2-3, is SQTIHQWPATLVQPVGSPLSLECTVEGTSNPNLYWYRQAAGRGLQLLFYSVGIGQISSEVPQNLSASRPQDRQFILSSKKLLLSDSGFYLCAWSALFPGGEKRQYFGPGTRLTVL.

V usage is TRBV7-2 and J usage is TRBJ1-1, with D maybe TRBD1 (6 bases). CDR1 and CDR2 (germline): SGHTA, FQGNSA. CDR3 length: 14 amino acids. Trimming stripped 5 bases from V and 5 bases from J, with 15 bases between. In DNA form, the CDR3 reads TGTGCCAGCAGCACTTCAGGGGAGTGGACTGAAGCTTTCTTT. Its translation is CASSTSGEWTEAFF.

This clone occurred a few times. This chain links TRBV28 with TRBJ1-5, with 9 nucleotides matching TRBD1. Germline assignment: CDR1 MDHEN and CDR2 SYDVKM. CDR3 length: 15 amino acids. With V trimmed by 7 bases and J by 4 bases, 8 bases remained unmatched. This chain's CDR3 is CASTQQGALNQPQHF. DNA of the CDR3: TGTGCCAGCACCCAACAGGGGGCCCTAAATCAGCCCCAGCATTTT.

The chain joins TRBV19 to TRBJ2-2; 8 positions agree with TRBD1. The V segment lost 3 bases and the J segment 3 bases; nucleotides outside the gene matches: 3. The CDR3 loop spans 15 amino acids. CDR1 and CDR2 (germline): LNHDA, SQIVND (reference sequence). The CDR3 nucleotides read TGTGCCAGTAGTATCAGGGGGCGCGACACCGGGGAGCTGTTTTTT. Translation: CASSIRGRDTGELFF.

V and J are TRBV14 and TRBJ1-1, with 9 bases matching TRBD1. Trimming at V came to 4 bases and at J to 7 bases, leaving 4 bases not matched to a gene. The CDR3 is made up of 13 amino acids. The germline gives CDR1 SGHDN, CDR2 FVKESK. The CDR3 coding sequence is TGTGCCAGCAGCCCCACAGGGGGCCGTGAAGCTTTCTTT. The encoded protein is CASSPTGGREAFF. Full variable domain (rest looked up from reference TRBV14 and TRBJ1-1): EAGVTQFPSHSVIEKGQTVTLRCDPISGHDNLYWYRRVMGKEIKFLLHFVKESKQDESGMPNNRFLAERTGGTYSTLKVQPAELEDSGVYFCASSPTGGREAFFGQGTRLTVV.

The genes are TRBV19 and TRBJ1-2; 7 bases are shared with TRBD1. With 11 bases clipped from V and 3 bases from J, the junction kept 12 bases outside the gene matches. Germline values: CDR1 LNHDA, CDR2 SQIVND (reference sequence). The CDR3 has 14 amino acids. The chain's CDR3 is CAARKEGADYGYTF. The CDR3 coding sequence is TGTGCCGCCCGAAAGGAGGGGGCTGACTATGGCTACACCTTC.

In this sample, this clone turned up a few times. This sequence joins TRBV19 and TRBJ1-1; 9 nucleotides align to TRBD1. Germline-derived CDR1 and CDR2 are LNHDA and SQIVND (reference sequence). The CDR3 is 14 residues long. V trimming: 5 bases; J trimming: 5 bases; junction bases outside the gene matches: 6. CDR3 coding DNA: TGTGCCAGTAGTGGGGACAGGGTTGGAACTGAAGCTTTCTTT. This sequence encodes CASSGDRVGTEAFF.

This clone has only one observation. The J gene is TRBJ2-7, the V gene TRBV19; 13 bases are shared with TRBD2. CDR1 and CDR2 (germline): LNHDA, SQIVND (reference sequence). Trimming took 5 bases from V and 2 from J; bases not matched to a gene: 6. CDR3 length: 16 residues. The CDR3: CASSRRGTSGAYEQYF. In nucleotides, the CDR3 is TGTGCCAGTAGTCGAAGGGGGACTAGCGGGGCCTACGAGCAGTACTTC.

This chain uses TRBV7-9 with TRBJ1-1; a possible D gene is TRBD1 (5 bases). The CDR3 is 18 residues long. Germline CDR1 SEHNR, CDR2 FQNEAQ (reference sequence). Trimming removed 5 bases from V and 0 bases from J, with 22 bases in between. The CDR3 coding sequence is TGTGCCAGCAGCCACACGATTGGGGCCACTAACATGAACACTGAAGCTTTCTTT. It specifies CASSHTIGATNMNTEAFF. Together with reference TRBV7-9 and TRBJ1-1, the CDR3 gives the full variable domain: DTGVSQNPRHKITKRGQNVTFRCDPISEHNRLYWYRQTLGQGPEFLTYFQNEAQLEKSRLLSDRFSAERPKGSFSTLEIQRTEQGDSAMYLCASSHTIGATNMNTEAFFGQGTRLTVV.

This clone was counted once. The V and J genes are TRBV5-1 and TRBJ1-1; D might be TRBD1 (5 bases). Germline lookup yields CDR1 SGHRS and CDR2 YFSETQ. This CDR3 is built from 13 residues. Trimming took 4 bases from V and 0 from J, leaving 7 bases between them. CDR3 nucleotides: TGCGCCAGCAGCGTGACAGTGAACACTGAAGCTTTCTTT. Amino acid sequence: CASSVTVNTEAFF.

The chain employs TRBV9 and TRBJ2-3; 7 bases line up with TRBD2. V lost 2 bases to trimming and J lost 4 bases; unmatched junction nucleotides: 4. This CDR3 contains 14 residues. The germline CDR1 and CDR2 sequences are SGDLS and YYNGEE. CDR3 amino acids: CASSVMGGADTQYF. CDR3 nucleotide sequence: TGTGCCAGCAGCGTTATGGGAGGGGCAGATACGCAGTATTTT.

The chain carries TRBV30 and TRBJ2-7; no clear D. This CDR3 has 13 amino acids. Trimming took off 3 bases at V and 0 bases at J, with 9 bases between the two ends. The germline gives CDR1 GTSNPN, CDR2 SVGIG (reference sequence). The chain's CDR3 is CAWSYSPSYEQYF. CDR3 nucleotides: TGTGCCTGGAGCTACTCGCCCTCCTACGAGCAGTACTTC.

The chain links TRBV6-1 to TRBJ2-1; a possible D gene is TRBD2 (5 bases). Germline V lookup: CDR1 MNHNS, CDR2 SASEGT. This CDR3 is 14 amino acids long. V dropped 2 bases and J dropped 9 bases, with 14 bases sitting between them. The CDR3 DNA is TGTGCCAGCAGTGAATGGTCGGGATCAGGTGAGCAGTTCTTC. This codes for CASSEWSGSGEQFF.

The rearrangement uses TRBV11-2 and TRBJ2-1, with D possibly TRBD2 on 5 matching bases. Germline-derived CDR1 and CDR2 are SGHAT and FQNNGV. Trimming took 8 bases from V and 10 from J, leaving 27 bases between them. CDR3 size: 16 residues. The CDR3 nucleotides are TGTGCCAGCCGACCCCTCCGAGGAGGAAATGTCTTGGAGCAGTTCTTC. It specifies CASRPLRGGNVLEQFF.

This chain links TRBV19 with TRBJ1-2; TRBD1 matches at 12 bases. CDR3 length equals 17 residues. Losses at the gene ends were 7 bases for V and 6 bases for J; bases not matched to a gene: 15. Germline CDR1 LNHDA, CDR2 SQIVND (reference sequence). CDR3 protein: CASTSLAGQGAPDGYTF. The CDR3 DNA is TGTGCCAGTACCTCCCTGGCGGGACAGGGGGCTCCGGATGGCTACACCTTC.